Here is one T cell receptor (beta chain) with its context. Its specific antigen is unknown. It has no much larger one-base neighbor in the sample; base qualities were not kept. The time point label here, explained by the study, means: about 28 days (+/-7) after the second vaccine dose. AZD1222 recipients whose second dose came at about 4 weeks and those whose second dose came at about 12 weeks were combined into one group, since spike-specific TCR depth and breadth did not differ between the two schedules. Samples from vaccinated people were obtained from the UK trials COV001 and COV002, which included a single-blind randomized controlled phase 2/3 trial of AZD1222 (ChAdOx1 nCoV-19) in healthy adults. Trial participant PBMC samples were collected at day 0 and day 28 after the second dose for TCRbeta chain sequencing. The entry originates in a study of T cell responses to AZD1222 COVID-19 vaccine (TCRdb year 2021). For context, the study as a whole: A total of 230 to 250 trial participants underwent TCR sequencing, of whom about 200 received two doses of AZD1222 and 26 received two doses of the MenACWY control vaccine. Enrollment into the trials was organized by age into subgroups of 18-55, 56-69 and 70-plus years, and those subgroups contained about 150, 27 and 61 TCR-sequenced participants, respectively.

From the cysteine up to the phenylalanine, the CDR3 has a length of 14 residues. The kept DNA is CDR3 alone, 42 bases in frame from the first base. V is shortened by 7 bases, J by 5 bases, and the region joining them spans 17 bases. Reading the germline V gene gives CDR1 MNHEY and CDR2 SVGAGI. The full study reports these points: No day 14 peak-response samples were available, so repertoires were characterized only after the peak T cell response. Spike-specific TCR breadth and depth rose significantly after two AZD1222 doses compared with day 0 and with MenACWY recipients. The 56-69-year group was small, and its depth increase did not reach significance, likely because of low power. Only six AZD1222 recipients were SARS-CoV-2 seropositive at baseline, limiting conclusions about previously exposed vaccinees. Reportedly, almost half of the unique spike-specific TCRs recognized epitopes lying outside the regions that are mutated in the B.1.351 and B.1.1.7 variants. CD4 TCRs associated with the vaccine covered the entire spike protein, and the dominant responses were in regions 160-218 and 743-854. Participants were mostly white British and included more females than males, and it was suggested by the authors that clonal diversity may have been underestimated.

The CDR3 regions of human TCRbeta chains were subjected to immunosequencing. Turning to the authors' computational methods: Repertoire TCRs were matched against a reference library of SARS-CoV-2-specific TCRs generated with the MIRA antigen-specificity platform. Breadth was defined as the fraction of unique TCRs that were SARS-CoV-2-associated, and depth was defined as the fraction of total T cells that were SARS-CoV-2-associated. Each spike-specific TCR was assigned to its reactive spike region and to a CD4 or CD8 class using the MIRA data. Log10-transformed breadth and depth values were compared by one-way ANOVA with Sidak's multiple comparisons tests. TCRdb stores this immuneACCESS table with in-frame sequences only. Part of the clones is absent; in the studies checked, under half of the shortfall reflects unresolved V genes, and no reason is known for the rest. That table is the source of V, J and clone size, and D and trimming were worked out from the DNA. For this sample there are 130,000 to 150,000 clones; around 84% appear just once. Together, the top ten hold 5% to 5.5% of the sample.

The receptor's source is an adult who received the AZD1222 COVID-19 vaccine. The source material was peripheral blood, sampled 28 days after the second AZD1222 dose. The sequence links TRBV6-5 to TRBJ1-1; the D gene cannot be named for sure. The CDR3 loop reads CASIHSGKGTEAFF. The DNA sequence follows: TGTGCCAGCATCCACTCCGGCAAAGGGACTGAAGCTTTCTTT.